Below, one T cell receptor beta chain is given with its context. Its target is unknown. Every molecule of TCR cDNA had its own unique molecular identifier. TCRdb reanalysed the 5' RACE reads using MiXCR and keeps one entry per CDR3 protein. The sample includes under 150,000 distinct CDR3 sequences, under 14% of them seen just once. This sample was taken from a study of spatial heterogeneity in lung cancer. The V and J ends lost 5 bases and 8 bases respectively, with 18 bases between them. The V gene's germline CDR1 is MDHEN and CDR2 SYDVKM. CDR3 length: 15 residues. The study, taken as a whole, reports: Blood showed ubiquitous tumor TCRs more often at resection than at routine follow-up.

The time point here: blood at routine non-recurrence follow-up after resection. The authors sequenced whole RNA from tumor, nontumor lung or frozen PBMC without sorting. The sample in question was PBMCs, obtained at follow-up. The TCR was taken from a female donor with early-stage non-small cell lung cancer. The genes are TRBV28 and TRBJ1-4, with D perhaps matching TRBD1 (6 bases). CDR3 sequence: CASSHLEQGREKLFF. CDR3 sequence (DNA): TGTGCCAGCAGTCATTTAGAACAGGGACGGGAAAAACTGTTTTTT. Drawing the rest from reference TRBV28 and TRBJ1-4, the complete variable domain is DVKVTQSSRYLVKRTGEKVFLECVQDMDHENMFWYRQDPGLGLRLIYFSYDVKMKEKGDIPEGYSVSREKKERFSLILESASTNQTSMYLCASSHLEQGREKLFFGSGTQLSVL.